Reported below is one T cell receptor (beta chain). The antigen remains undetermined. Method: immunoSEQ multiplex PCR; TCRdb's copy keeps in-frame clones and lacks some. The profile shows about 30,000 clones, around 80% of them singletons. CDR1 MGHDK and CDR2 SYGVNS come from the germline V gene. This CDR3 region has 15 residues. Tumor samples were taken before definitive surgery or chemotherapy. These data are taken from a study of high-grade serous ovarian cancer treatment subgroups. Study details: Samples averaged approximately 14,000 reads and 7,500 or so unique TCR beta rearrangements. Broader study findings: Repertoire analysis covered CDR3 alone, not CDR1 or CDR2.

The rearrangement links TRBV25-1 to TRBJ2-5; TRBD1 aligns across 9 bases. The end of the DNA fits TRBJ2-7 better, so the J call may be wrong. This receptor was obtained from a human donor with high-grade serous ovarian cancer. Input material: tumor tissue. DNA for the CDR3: TGTGCCAGCAGACCCCGGGACAGGGCAGCTAACGAGCAGTACTTC. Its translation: CASRPRDRAANEQYF.